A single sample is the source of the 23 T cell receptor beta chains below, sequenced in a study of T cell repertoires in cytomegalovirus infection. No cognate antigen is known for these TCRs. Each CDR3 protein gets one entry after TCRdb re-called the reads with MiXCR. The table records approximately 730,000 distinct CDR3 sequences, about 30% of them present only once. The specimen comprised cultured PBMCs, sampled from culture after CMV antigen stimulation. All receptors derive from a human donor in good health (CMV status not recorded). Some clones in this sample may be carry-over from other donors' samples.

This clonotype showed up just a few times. This CDR3 is CASRLTANQPQHF. The DNA of the CDR3 is TGTGCCAGCAGACTAACGGCAAATCAGCCCCAGCATTTT. V usage is TRBV12-3 or TRBV12-4 and J usage is TRBJ1-5, with D unresolved. This CDR3 contains 13 residues. V was shortened by 6 bases and J by 4 bases, with 10 bases between the two germline ends.

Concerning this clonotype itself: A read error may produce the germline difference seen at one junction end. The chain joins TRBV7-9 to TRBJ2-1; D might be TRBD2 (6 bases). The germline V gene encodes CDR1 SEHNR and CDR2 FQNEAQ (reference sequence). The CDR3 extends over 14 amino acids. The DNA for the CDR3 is TGTGCAAGCACCGGGGAGCGGGTTAACAATGAGCAGTTCTTC. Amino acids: CASTGERVNNEQFF.

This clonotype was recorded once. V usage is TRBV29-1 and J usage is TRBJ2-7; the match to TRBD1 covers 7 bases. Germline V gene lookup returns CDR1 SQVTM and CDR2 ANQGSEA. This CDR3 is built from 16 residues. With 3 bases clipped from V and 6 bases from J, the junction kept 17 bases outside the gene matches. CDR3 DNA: TGCAGCGTTGAGGAACCCCAGGGACAGACGACGCGCGAGCAGTACTTC. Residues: CSVEEPQGQTTREQYF.

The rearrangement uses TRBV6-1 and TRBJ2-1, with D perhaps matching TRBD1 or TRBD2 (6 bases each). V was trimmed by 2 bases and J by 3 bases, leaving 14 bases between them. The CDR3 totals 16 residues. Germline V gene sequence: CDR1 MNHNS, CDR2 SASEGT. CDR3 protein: CASSESVGGLYNEQFF. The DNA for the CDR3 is TGTGCCAGCAGTGAATCTGTGGGGGGCCTCTACAATGAGCAGTTCTTC.

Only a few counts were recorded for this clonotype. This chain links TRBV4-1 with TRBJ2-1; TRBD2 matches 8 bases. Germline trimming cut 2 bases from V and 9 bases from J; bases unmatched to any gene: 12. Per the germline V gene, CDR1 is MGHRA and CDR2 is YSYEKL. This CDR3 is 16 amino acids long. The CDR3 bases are TGCGCCAGCAGCCAACTAGCGGGTTTTTCTATGGGTGAGCAGTTCTTC. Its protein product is CASSQLAGFSMGEQFF.

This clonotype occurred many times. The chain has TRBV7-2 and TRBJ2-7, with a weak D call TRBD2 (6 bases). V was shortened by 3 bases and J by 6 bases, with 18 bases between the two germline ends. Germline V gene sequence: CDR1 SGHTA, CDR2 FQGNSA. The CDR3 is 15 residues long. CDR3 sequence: CASSFTTQMGGEQYF. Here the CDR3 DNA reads TGTGCCAGCAGCTTTACCACGCAGATGGGGGGCGAGCAGTACTTC.

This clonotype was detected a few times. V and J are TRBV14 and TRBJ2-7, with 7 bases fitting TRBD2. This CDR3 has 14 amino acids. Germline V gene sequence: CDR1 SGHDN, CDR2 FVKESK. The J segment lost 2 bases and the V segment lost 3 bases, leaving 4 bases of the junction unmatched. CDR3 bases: TGTGCCAGCAGCCACCGACTAGCCCCCTACGAGCAGTACTTC. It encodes CASSHRLAPYEQYF. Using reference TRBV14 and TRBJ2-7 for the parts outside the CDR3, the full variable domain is EAGVTQFPSHSVIEKGQTVTLRCDPISGHDNLYWYRRVMGKEIKFLLHFVKESKQDESGMPNNRFLAERTGGTYSTLKVQPAELEDSGVYFCASSHRLAPYEQYFGPGTRLTVT.

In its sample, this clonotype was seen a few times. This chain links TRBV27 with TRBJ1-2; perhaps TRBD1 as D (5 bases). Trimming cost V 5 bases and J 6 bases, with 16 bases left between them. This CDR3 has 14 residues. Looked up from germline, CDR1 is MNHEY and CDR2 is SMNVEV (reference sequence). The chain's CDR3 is CASSRRDHNDGYTF. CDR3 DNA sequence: TGTGCCAGCAGTAGAAGGGACCACAATGATGGCTACACCTTC.

CDR3 in DNA: TGTGCCAGCAAAAACCTTATGAAGGAAGAGACCCAGTACTTC. Protein sequence: CASKNLMKEETQYF. This chain joins TRBV27 and TRBJ2-5; D gene ambiguous. The CDR3 spans 14 residues. V lost 7 bases, J lost 3 bases, and 15 bases lay in between. Looked up from germline, CDR1 is MNHEY and CDR2 is SMNVEV (reference sequence).

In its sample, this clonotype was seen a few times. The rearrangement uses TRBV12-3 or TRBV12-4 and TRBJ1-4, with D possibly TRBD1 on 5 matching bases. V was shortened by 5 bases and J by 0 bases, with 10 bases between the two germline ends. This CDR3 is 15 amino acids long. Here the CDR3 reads CASSPLGATNEKLFF. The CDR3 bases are TGTGCCAGCAGTCCCCTGGGGGCAACTAATGAAAAACTGTTTTTT.

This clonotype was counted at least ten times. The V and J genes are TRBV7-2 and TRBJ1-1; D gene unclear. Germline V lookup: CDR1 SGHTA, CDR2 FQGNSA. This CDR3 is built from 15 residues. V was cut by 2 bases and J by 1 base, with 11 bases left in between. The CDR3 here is CASSLSYNRNTEAFF. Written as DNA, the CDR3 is TGTGCCAGCAGCTTAAGTTACAATCGGAACACTGAAGCTTTCTTT.

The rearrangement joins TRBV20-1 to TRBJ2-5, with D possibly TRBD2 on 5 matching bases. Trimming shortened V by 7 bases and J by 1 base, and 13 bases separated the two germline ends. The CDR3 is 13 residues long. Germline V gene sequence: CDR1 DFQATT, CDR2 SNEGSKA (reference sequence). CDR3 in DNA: TGCAGTGTCCGGACTGCCGCCCAAGAGACCCAGTACTTC. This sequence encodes CSVRTAAQETQYF.

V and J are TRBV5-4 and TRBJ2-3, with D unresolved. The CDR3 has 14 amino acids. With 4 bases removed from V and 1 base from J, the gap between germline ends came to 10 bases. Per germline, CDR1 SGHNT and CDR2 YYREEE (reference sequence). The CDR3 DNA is TGTGCCAGCAGCCCTCAGATAGGCACAGATACGCAGTATTTT. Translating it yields CASSPQIGTDTQYF.

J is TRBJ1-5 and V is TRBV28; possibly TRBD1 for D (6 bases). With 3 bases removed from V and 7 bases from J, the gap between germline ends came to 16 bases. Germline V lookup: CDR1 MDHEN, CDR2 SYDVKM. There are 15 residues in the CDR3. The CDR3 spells CASSFGVRGWQPQHF. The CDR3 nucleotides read TGTGCCAGCAGTTTTGGGGTGAGGGGGTGGCAGCCCCAGCATTTT.

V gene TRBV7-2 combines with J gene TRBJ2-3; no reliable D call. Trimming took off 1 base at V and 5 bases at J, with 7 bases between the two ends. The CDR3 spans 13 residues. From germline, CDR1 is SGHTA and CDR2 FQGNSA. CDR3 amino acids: CASSLGVEDTQYF. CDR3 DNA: TGTGCCAGCAGCTTAGGCGTCGAAGATACGCAGTATTTT. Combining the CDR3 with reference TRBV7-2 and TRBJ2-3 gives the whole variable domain GAGVSQSPSNKVTEKGKDVELRCDPISGHTALYWYRQSLGQGLEFLIYFQGNSAPDKSGLPSDRFSAERTGGSVSTLTIQRTQQEDSAVYLCASSLGVEDTQYFGPGTRLTVL.

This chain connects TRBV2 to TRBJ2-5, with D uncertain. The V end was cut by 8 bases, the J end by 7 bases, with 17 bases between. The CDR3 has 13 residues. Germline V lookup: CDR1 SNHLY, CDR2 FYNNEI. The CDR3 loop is CASHTTGMGTQYF. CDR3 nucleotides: TGTGCCAGCCACACGACCGGCATGGGGACCCAGTACTTC.

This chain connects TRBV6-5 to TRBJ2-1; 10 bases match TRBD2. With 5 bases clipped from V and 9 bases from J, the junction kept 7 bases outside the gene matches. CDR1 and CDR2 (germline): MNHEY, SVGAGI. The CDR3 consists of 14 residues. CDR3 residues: CASSGSGRAIEQFF. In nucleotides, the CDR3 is TGTGCCAGCAGTGGAAGCGGGAGGGCTATTGAGCAGTTCTTC.

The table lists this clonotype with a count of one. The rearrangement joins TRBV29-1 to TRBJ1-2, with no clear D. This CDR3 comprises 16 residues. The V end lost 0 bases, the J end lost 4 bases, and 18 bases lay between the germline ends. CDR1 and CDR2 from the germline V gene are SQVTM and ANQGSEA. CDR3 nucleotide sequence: TGCAGCGTTGAAGATCCGAGCGCTAGTCGGGCCTATGGCTACACCTTC. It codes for CSVEDPSASRAYGYTF. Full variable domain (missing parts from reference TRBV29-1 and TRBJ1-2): SAVISQKPSRDICQRGTSLTIQCQVDSQVTMMFWYRQQPGQSLTLIATANQGSEATYESGFVIDKFPISRPNLTFSTLTVSNMSPEDSSIYLCSVEDPSASRAYGYTFGSGTRLTVV.

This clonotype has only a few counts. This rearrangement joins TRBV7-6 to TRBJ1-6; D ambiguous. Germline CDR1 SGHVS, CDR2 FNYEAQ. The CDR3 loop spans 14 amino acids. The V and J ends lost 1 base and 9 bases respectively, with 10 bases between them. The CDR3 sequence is CASSLGQDSSPLHF. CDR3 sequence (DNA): TGTGCCAGCAGCTTAGGGCAGGATAGTTCACCCCTCCACTTT.

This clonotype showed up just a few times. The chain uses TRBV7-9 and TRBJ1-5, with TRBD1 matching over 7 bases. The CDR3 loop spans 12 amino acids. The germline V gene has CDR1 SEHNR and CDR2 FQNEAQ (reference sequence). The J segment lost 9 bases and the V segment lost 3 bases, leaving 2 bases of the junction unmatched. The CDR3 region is CASSFRQGPQHF. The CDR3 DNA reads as TGTGCCAGCAGCTTTAGACAGGGGCCCCAGCATTTT.

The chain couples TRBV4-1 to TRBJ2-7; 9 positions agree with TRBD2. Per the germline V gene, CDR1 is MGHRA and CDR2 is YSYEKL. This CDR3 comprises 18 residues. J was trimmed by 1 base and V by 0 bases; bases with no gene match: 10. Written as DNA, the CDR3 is TGCGCCAGCAGCCAAGAAGGCGGGGGGACTAGCAGTTCCTACGAGCAGTACTTC. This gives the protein CASSQEGGGTSSSYEQYF.

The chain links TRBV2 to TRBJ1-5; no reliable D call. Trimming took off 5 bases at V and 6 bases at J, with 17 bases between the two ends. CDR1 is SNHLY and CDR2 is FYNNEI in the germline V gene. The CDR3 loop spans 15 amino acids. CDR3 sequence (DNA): TGTGCCAGCAGTCCCCCTGGAAGATTGGGTCAGCCCCAGCATTTT. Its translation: CASSPPGRLGQPQHF.

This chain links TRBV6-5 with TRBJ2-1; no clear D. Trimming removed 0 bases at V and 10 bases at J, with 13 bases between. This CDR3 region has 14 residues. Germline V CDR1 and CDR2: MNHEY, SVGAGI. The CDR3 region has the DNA TGTGCCAGCAGTTACTCGAGATCACTCCCGGAGCAGTTCTTC. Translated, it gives CASSYSRSLPEQFF.